These 25 T cell receptor beta chains were all obtained from the same sample, sequenced in a study of response to subunit inactivated influenza vaccine listed by TCRdb under 2018. Library generation was performed with RT-PCR. Sequenced on an Illumina HiSeq 2500. TCRdb applied fastp at Q25 and MiXCR to the public reads, then kept only in-frame beta chains. Rows merge per CDR3 protein into single entries with the most common DNA and genes. The sample data list 500,000 or so distinct CDR3 sequences, and 15% to 20% of these were observed just once. The ten most abundant clones make up roughly 3% of the sample. The sequencing here drew on CD4+ T cells sorted from PBMCs, taken less than 30 months after vaccination. The receptors were sampled from a man between 50 and 70 years old who received an inactivated influenza vaccine. Donor details come from another sample of the same person, matched by shared clones.

The V call is TRBV7-9, the J call TRBJ2-2; D gene uncertain. Germline V gene sequence: CDR1 SEHNR, CDR2 FQNEAQ (reference sequence). V was cut by 1 base and J by 4 bases, with 10 bases left in between. CDR3 length: 15 amino acids. CDR3 loop: CASSLGDSATGELFF. CDR3 nucleotides: TGTGCCAGCAGCTTAGGTGATTCTGCCACCGGGGAGCTGTTTTTT.

This rearrangement joins TRBV5-1 to TRBJ2-3, with 8 nucleotides matching TRBD2. The junction had 10 bases not matched to a gene; V was cut back by 4 bases and J by 0 bases. The germline CDR1 and CDR2 sequences are SGHRS and YFSETQ. The CDR3 length is 17 residues. CDR3 amino acids: CASSTGLAAYSTDTQYF. In DNA, the CDR3 is TGCGCCAGCAGCACAGGACTAGCTGCCTATAGCACAGATACGCAGTATTTT. The variable domain in full, with the rest retrieved from reference TRBV5-1 and TRBJ2-3, is KAGVTQTPRYLIKTRGQQVTLSCSPISGHRSVSWYQQTPGQGLQFLFEYFSETQRNKGNFPGRFSGRQFSNSRSEMNVSTLELGDSALYLCASSTGLAAYSTDTQYFGPGTRLTVL.

This clonotype was observed a handful of times. This sequence joins TRBV12-5 and TRBJ2-5, with TRBD1 identical over 9 bases. This CDR3 region has 13 residues. Germline V gene lookup returns CDR1 LGHNT and CDR2 FRNRAP. V lost 5 bases, J lost 7 bases, and 5 bases stayed unmatched. The CDR3 loop is CASGLQGAGTQYF. The DNA of the CDR3 is TGTGCTAGTGGTCTACAGGGGGCCGGGACCCAGTACTTC.

The chain employs TRBV12-3 or TRBV12-4 and TRBJ2-5; D possibly corresponds to TRBD1 (6 bases). V was cut by 7 bases and J by 5 bases, with 14 bases left in between. The length of the CDR3 is 13 residues. The CDR3: CASTTTGYETQYF. In DNA form, the CDR3 reads TGTGCCAGCACCACAACAGGGTACGAGACCCAGTACTTC.

This clonotype was seen many times. The V call is TRBV5-6, the J call TRBJ2-5; D perhaps matches TRBD1 (6 bases). This CDR3 is 13 amino acids long. The germline gives CDR1 SGHDT, CDR2 YYEEEE. V was clipped by 4 bases and J by 2 bases, with 9 bases between them. CDR3: CASSKDSQETQYF. CDR3 in DNA: TGTGCCAGCAGCAAGGACAGTCAAGAGACCCAGTACTTC.

This chain joins TRBV29-1 and TRBJ2-3; 9 bases align to TRBD2. Germline values: CDR1 SQVTM, CDR2 ANQGSEA. J was trimmed by 3 bases and V by 1 base; bases with no gene match: 11. The CDR3 is 17 amino acids. CDR3 coding DNA: TGCAGCGTTGAAGCAATCGGGCGGGGGGGCCGGACAGATACGCAGTATTTT. Translating gives CSVEAIGRGGRTDTQYF.

The chain joins TRBV5-1 to TRBJ1-1; no clear D. Per germline, CDR1 SGHRS and CDR2 YFSETQ. The CDR3 length is 16 residues. V lost 3 bases and J 6 bases, leaving 21 bases between the germline ends. The CDR3 DNA reads TGCGCCAGCAGCTCTGGGTCCGGCCGGGAAAACGCTGAAGCTTTCTTT. It codes for CASSSGSGRENAEAFF.

This clonotype has more than one count but fewer than ten. The chain is built from TRBV5-1 and TRBJ1-1; no clear D gene. The V gene's germline CDR1 is SGHRS and CDR2 YFSETQ. This CDR3 comprises 15 residues. V was pared by 0 bases and J by 8 bases, with 17 bases between. The CDR3 sequence: CASSLEPGWLGEAFF. The CDR3 bases are TGCGCCAGCAGCTTGGAGCCCGGTTGGCTAGGGGAAGCTTTCTTT.

This clonotype was observed a few times. The rearrangement links TRBV21-1 to TRBJ1-1. TRBV21-1 is classified as a pseudogene. The CDR3 is 16 residues long. The CDR3 sequence is CASSKGRGTVNTEAFF. CDR3 in DNA: TGTGCCAGCAGCAAAGGGAGGGGAACTGTGAACACTGAAGCTTTCTTT.

This clonotype was counted ten times or more. The rearrangement links TRBV5-1 to TRBJ2-7; 8 bases are shared with TRBD1. Trimming took 3 bases from V and 6 from J; bases not matched to a gene: 8. Germline CDR1 SGHRS, CDR2 YFSETQ. The CDR3 covers 14 residues. The CDR3 sequence is CASSSGTGRTEQYF. As DNA, the CDR3 is TGCGCCAGCAGCTCCGGGACAGGTAGAACCGAGCAGTACTTC.

The chain is built from TRBV29-1 and TRBJ2-4, with a possible D match to TRBD1 (6 bases). Germline-derived CDR1 and CDR2 are SQVTM and ANQGSEA. The ends were cut back, 3 bases at V and 4 bases at J, with 16 bases in the middle. The CDR3 consists of 15 residues. The CDR3 spells CSVELWGQGKNIQYF. CDR3 DNA sequence: TGCAGCGTTGAGTTATGGGGCCAGGGGAAAAACATTCAGTACTTC.

This clonotype was observed once. The chain has TRBV3-1 and TRBJ2-7; TRBD1 might be the D (5 bases). The V end was cut by 5 bases, the J end by 0 bases, with 14 bases between. Germline values: CDR1 LGHDT, CDR2 YNNKEL (reference sequence). The CDR3 consists of 15 residues. CDR3: CASSVADTSSYEQYF. The CDR3 nucleotides are TGTGCCAGCAGCGTCGCGGACACGAGCTCCTACGAGCAGTACTTC.

The chain recombines TRBV15 with TRBJ2-1; 13 nucleotides match TRBD2. V was pared by 3 bases and J by 9 bases, with 11 bases of the junction left unmatched. Germline V gene data show CDR1 as LNHNV and CDR2 as YYDKDF (reference sequence). The CDR3 sequence is 17 residues long. The CDR3 DNA sequence: TGTGCCACCAGCAGTAGGACTAGCGGGAGCAGGCGTCCTGAGCAGTTCTTC. It translates to CATSSRTSGSRRPEQFF.

This clonotype was observed at least ten times. The chain is built from TRBV12-3 or TRBV12-4 and TRBJ2-3; TRBD1 matches 11 bases. This CDR3 region has 16 residues. The V gene end was trimmed by 5 bases and the J gene end by 7 bases; junction bases not matched to a gene: 11. The CDR3 protein is CASSPWTGGFDNTQYF. The DNA for the CDR3 is TGTGCCAGCAGTCCCTGGACAGGGGGCTTTGATAATACGCAGTATTTT.

The chain is built from TRBV20-1 and TRBJ2-5; no clear D. Trimming left V 3 bases short and J 5 bases short, with 13 bases between. The length of the CDR3 is 13 residues. The V gene's germline CDR1 is DFQATT and CDR2 SNEGSKA (reference sequence). CDR3 in amino acids: CSASLKMVETQYF. The CDR3 region has the DNA TGCAGTGCTAGTTTGAAAATGGTCGAGACCCAGTACTTC.

This clonotype was seen more than once but under ten times. This rearrangement joins TRBV5-5 to TRBJ1-5; 7 bases line up with TRBD1. The CDR3 consists of 14 residues. Per germline, CDR1 SGHKS and CDR2 YYEKEE (reference sequence). V trimming: 5 bases; J trimming: 3 bases; junction bases outside the gene matches: 5. The CDR3 DNA is TGTGCCAGCAGGCCAGACAGGGACAATCAGCCCCAGCATTTT. Amino acid sequence: CASRPDRDNQPQHF.

This chain links TRBV7-2 with TRBJ2-1, with 14 positions matching TRBD2. J lost 9 bases, V lost 6 bases, and 10 bases had no gene match. CDR3 length: 16 amino acids. Germline V gene sequence: CDR1 SGHTA, CDR2 FQGNSA. The CDR3 loop reads CASSLTGTSGSGEQFF. The CDR3 bases are TGTGCCAGCAGTTTAACCGGGACTAGCGGGAGCGGTGAGCAGTTCTTC.

V and J are TRBV20-1 and TRBJ2-7; TRBD1 matches 9 bases. The CDR3 is 15 residues long. CDR1 and CDR2 from the germline V gene are DFQATT and SNEGSKA (reference sequence). J gave up 4 bases and V 1 base, and 8 bases lay outside the gene matches. The DNA of the CDR3 is TGCAGTGCTAGAGTCCCACAGGGGGCATTTTACGAGCAGTACTTC. Translated: CSARVPQGAFYEQYF.

This rearrangement joins TRBV5-5 to TRBJ1-2; weak D call: TRBD1 (6 bases). Germline V lookup: CDR1 SGHKS, CDR2 YYEKEE (reference sequence). The germline V and J ends were trimmed by 4 bases and 4 bases, with 14 bases remaining between them. The length of the CDR3 is 14 residues. This CDR3 is CASSLRGAGYGYTF. In DNA, the CDR3 is TGTGCCAGCAGCCTGCGGGGGGCTGGCTATGGCTACACCTTC. Supplemented by reference TRBV5-5 and TRBJ1-2, the full variable domain reads DAGVTQSPTHLIKTRGQQVTLRCSPISGHKSVSWYQQVLGQGPQFIFQYYEKEERGRGNFPDRFSARQFPNYSSELNVNALLLGDSALYLCASSLRGAGYGYTFGSGTRLTVV.

The chain employs TRBV7-2 and TRBJ2-7, with D unresolved. CDR1 and CDR2 (germline): SGHTA, FQGNSA. V shed 5 bases and J shed 0 bases, with 8 bases lying between them. The CDR3 is 13 amino acids. CDR3 amino acids: CASSKSGSYEQYF. The CDR3 region has the DNA TGTGCCAGCAGCAAAAGTGGCTCCTACGAGCAGTACTTC.

In this sample, this clonotype turned up a few times. The CDR3 DNA sequence: TGCGCCAGCAGCTTGAGCGGATTTAATGAAAAACTGTTTTTT. It specifies CASSLSGFNEKLFF. This chain connects TRBV5-1 to TRBJ1-4; no firm D call. From germline, CDR1 is SGHRS and CDR2 YFSETQ. CDR3 size: 14 residues. The ends were cut back, 1 base at V and 4 bases at J, with 8 bases in the middle. The entire variable domain, with the rest obtained from reference TRBV5-1 and TRBJ1-4, is as follows: KAGVTQTPRYLIKTRGQQVTLSCSPISGHRSVSWYQQTPGQGLQFLFEYFSETQRNKGNFPGRFSGRQFSNSRSEMNVSTLELGDSALYLCASSLSGFNEKLFFGSGTQLSVL.

Many counts were recorded for this clonotype. The chain carries TRBV7-2 and TRBJ2-5; 7 bases are a match to TRBD1. V gave up 5 bases and J gave up 5 bases; unmatched junction bases: 14. The CDR3 extends over 16 amino acids. Germline V gene sequence: CDR1 SGHTA, CDR2 FQGNSA. CDR3 nucleotides: TGTGCCAGCAGCCCGGCCATGGCCAGGGGACAGGAGACCCAGTACTTC. Its translation is CASSPAMARGQETQYF. Supplemented by reference TRBV7-2 and TRBJ2-5, the full variable domain reads GAGVSQSPSNKVTEKGKDVELRCDPISGHTALYWYRQSLGQGLEFLIYFQGNSAPDKSGLPSDRFSAERTGGSVSTLTIQRTQQEDSAVYLCASSPAMARGQETQYFGPGTRLLVL.

This clonotype showed up just a few times. The CDR3 coding sequence is TGCAGCGTTGGGGGGTCCCTGGGAGATACGCAGTATTTT. It yields the protein CSVGGSLGDTQYF. J is TRBJ2-3 and V is TRBV29-1; either TRBD1 or TRBD2 may supply D (5 bases each). The length of the CDR3 is 13 residues. Germline-derived CDR1 and CDR2 are SQVTM and ANQGSEA. The germline V and J ends were trimmed by 4 bases and 5 bases, with 13 bases remaining between them.

V usage is TRBV7-3 and J usage is TRBJ2-1; 8 nucleotides match TRBD2. The CDR3 spans 14 residues. Unmatched junction bases numbered 2, after V lost 7 bases and J lost 0 bases. Germline lookup yields CDR1 SGHTA and CDR2 FQGTGA. The CDR3 region has the DNA TGTGCCAGCAAGACTAGCGACTCCTACAATGAGCAGTTCTTC. Translation: CASKTSDSYNEQFF.

V and J are TRBV18 and TRBJ2-2; D is perhaps TRBD1 (6 bases). CDR1 and CDR2 from the germline V gene are KGHSH and LQKENI. V was trimmed by 1 base and J by 4 bases, leaving 10 bases between them. The CDR3 runs 15 residues. DNA of the CDR3: TGTGCCAGCTCACCACTACAGGGTATCACCGGGGAGCTGTTTTTT. This encodes CASSPLQGITGELFF.